This entry concerns a single T cell receptor (beta chain). This sample is part of a study of blood T cell repertoires in COVID-19. Generated by immunoSEQ multiplex PCR, the TCRdb table keeps only in-frame clones and is missing some. The sample has 130,000 to 150,000 clones; around 85% are singletons. The specimen sequenced was peripheral blood. The clonotype was recovered from a woman between 40 and 50 years old with active or convalescent COVID-19.

The chain's CDR3 is CASGRSRSYNEQFF. In nucleotides, the CDR3 is TGTGCCAGCGGGCGTAGTCGCTCCTACAATGAGCAGTTCTTC. The rearrangement uses TRBV2 and TRBJ2-1; D not certain. CDR3 length: 14 amino acids. Germline CDR1 is SNHLY and CDR2 is FYNNEI. Trimming stripped 8 bases from V and 0 bases from J, with 11 bases between.